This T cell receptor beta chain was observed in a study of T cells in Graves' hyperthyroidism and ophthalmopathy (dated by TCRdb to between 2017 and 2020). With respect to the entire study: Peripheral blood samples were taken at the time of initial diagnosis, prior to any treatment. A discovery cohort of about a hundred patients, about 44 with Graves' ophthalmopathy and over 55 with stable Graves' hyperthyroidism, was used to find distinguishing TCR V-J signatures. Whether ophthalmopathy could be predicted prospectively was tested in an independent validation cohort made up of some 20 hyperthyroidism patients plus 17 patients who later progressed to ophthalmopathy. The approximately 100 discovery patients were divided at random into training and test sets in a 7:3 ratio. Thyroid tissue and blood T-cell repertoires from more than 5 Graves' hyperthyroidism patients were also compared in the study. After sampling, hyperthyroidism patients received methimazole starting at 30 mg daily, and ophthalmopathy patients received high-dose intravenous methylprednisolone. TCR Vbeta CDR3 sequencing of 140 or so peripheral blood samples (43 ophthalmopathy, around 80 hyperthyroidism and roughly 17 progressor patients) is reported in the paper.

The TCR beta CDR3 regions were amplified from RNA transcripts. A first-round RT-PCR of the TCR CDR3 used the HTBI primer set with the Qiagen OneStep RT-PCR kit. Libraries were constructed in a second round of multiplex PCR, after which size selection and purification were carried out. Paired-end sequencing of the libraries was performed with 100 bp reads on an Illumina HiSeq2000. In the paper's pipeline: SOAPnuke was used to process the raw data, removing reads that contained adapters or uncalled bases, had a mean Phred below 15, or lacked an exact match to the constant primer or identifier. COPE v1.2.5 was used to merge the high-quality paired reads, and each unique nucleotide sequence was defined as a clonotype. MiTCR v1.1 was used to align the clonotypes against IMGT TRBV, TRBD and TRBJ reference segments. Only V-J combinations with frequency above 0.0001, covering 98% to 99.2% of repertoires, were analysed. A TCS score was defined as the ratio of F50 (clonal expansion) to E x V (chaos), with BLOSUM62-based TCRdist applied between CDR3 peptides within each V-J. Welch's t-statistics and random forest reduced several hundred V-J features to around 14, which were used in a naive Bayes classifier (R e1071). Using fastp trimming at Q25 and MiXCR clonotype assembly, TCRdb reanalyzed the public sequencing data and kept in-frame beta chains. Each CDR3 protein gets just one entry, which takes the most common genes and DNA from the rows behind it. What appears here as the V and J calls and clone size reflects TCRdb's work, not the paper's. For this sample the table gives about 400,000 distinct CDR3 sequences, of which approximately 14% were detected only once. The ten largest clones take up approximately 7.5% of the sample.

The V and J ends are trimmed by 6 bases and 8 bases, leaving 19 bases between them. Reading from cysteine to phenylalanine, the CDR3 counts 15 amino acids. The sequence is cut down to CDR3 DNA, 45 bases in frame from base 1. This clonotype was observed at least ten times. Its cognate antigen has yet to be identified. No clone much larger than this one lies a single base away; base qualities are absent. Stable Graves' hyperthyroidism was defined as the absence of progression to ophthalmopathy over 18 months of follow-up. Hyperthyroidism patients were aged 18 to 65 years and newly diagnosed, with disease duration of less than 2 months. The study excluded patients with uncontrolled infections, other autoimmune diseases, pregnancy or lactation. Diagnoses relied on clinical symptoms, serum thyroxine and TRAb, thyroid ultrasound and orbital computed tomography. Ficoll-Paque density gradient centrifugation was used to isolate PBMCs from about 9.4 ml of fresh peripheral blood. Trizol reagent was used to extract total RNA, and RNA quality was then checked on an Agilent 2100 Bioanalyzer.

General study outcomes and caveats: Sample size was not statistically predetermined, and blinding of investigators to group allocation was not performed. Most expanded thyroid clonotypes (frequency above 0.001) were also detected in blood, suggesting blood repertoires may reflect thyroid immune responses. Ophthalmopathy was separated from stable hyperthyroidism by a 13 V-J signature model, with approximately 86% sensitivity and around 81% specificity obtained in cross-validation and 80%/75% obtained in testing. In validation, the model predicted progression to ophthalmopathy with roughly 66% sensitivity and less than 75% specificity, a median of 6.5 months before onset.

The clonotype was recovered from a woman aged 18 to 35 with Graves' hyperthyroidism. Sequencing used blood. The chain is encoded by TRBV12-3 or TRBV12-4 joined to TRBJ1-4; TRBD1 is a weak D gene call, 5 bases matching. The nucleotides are TGTGCCAGCAGCCGTAGGGCGGGGCCTGGGGAAAAACTGTTTTTT. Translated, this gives CASSRRAGPGEKLFF.